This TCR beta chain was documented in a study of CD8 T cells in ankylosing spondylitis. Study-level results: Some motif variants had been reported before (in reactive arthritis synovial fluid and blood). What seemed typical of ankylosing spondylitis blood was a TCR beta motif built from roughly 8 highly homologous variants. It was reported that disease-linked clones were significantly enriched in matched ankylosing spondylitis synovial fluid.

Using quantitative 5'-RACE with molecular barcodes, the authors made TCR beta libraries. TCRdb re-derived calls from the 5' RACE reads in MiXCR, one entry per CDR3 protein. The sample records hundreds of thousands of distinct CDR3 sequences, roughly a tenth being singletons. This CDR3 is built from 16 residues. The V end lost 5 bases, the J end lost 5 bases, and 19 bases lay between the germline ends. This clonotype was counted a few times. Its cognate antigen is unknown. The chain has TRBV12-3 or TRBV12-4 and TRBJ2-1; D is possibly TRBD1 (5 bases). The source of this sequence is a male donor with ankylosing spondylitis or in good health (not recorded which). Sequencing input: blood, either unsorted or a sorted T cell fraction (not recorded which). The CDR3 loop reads CASSPSPAGWDNEQFF. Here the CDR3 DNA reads TGTGCCAGCAGTCCCTCCCCGGCAGGGTGGGACAATGAGCAGTTCTTC.